This T cell receptor beta chain was obtained from a study of cytomegalovirus exposure and HLA in healthy donors. Study conclusions and caveats: Many donors carried some public TCRs, although rarity characterized most TCR sequences. Across HLA loci, a later analysis found differing TCR association rates, with DRB1 most and HLA-C fewest. Several top significant clusters appeared, in a later analysis, to be linked to common viral pathogens.

The PCR was carried out with 60 Vbeta primers and 13 Jbeta primers. Authors' processing steps: Later, about 80 million unique TCR beta chains were counted in an analysis, and roughly 11 million of them were shared. Sequenced by immunoSEQ multiplex PCR; TCRdb stores in-frame clones only, minus some. Clone size and V and J calls were adopted from that table, with D and trimming inferred from the DNA. This table has 95,000 to 150,000 clones, 73% appearing once. The J segment lost 2 bases and the V segment lost 6 bases, leaving 4 bases of the junction unmatched. From germline, CDR1 is MNHEY and CDR2 SVGAGI. The CDR3 extends over 13 amino acids. With regard to this clone: Its specificity is unknown.

The receptor's source is a man in his sixties in good health and CMV-seropositive. The genes are TRBV6-5 and TRBJ2-7; the match to TRBD1 covers 7 bases. Sequencing was carried out using PBMCs. The CDR3 nucleotides read TGTGCCAGCAGAGTCGGGACAGCCTACGAGCAGTACTTC. Translation: CASRVGTAYEQYF.